This T cell receptor (beta chain) was identified during a study of spatial heterogeneity in lung cancer (dated by TCRdb to about 2019). Background on the whole study: The donors were fewer than 90 patients from the lung TRACERx cohort who had early-stage, untreated non-small cell lung cancer. Follow-up PBMC samples were sequenced whenever available, with a median time to follow-up of 2 to 3 years after resection. More beta-chain than alpha-chain transcripts were consistently detected, likely reflecting higher beta-chain transcript abundance. In the raw uncorrected reads, each unique combination of TCR and UMI appeared more than ten times on average. The study quantitatively compared TCR alpha and beta repertoires across multiple tumor regions, matched nontumor lung and blood in non-small cell lung cancer. The study linked features of the TCR repertoire to counts of nonsynonymous mutations, which were determined by whole-exome sequencing of tumor tissue. At surgery, both alpha and beta chains were TCR-sequenced in under 250 tumor regions, about 61 matched nontumor lung samples and 56 PBMC samples. The paper's findings and limits, for the study overall: Only 13 to 15 patients were included in comparisons of baseline and follow-up blood repertoires. Ubiquitous expanded tumor TCRs were detected in blood more often at tumor resection than at routine follow-up. Additional single-cell paired TCR alpha and beta sequencing was considered necessary to confirm, at a functional level, the hypothesis that regional TCRs recognize regional mutations.

The library was made by 5' RACE. For sequencing, a NextSeq 500 was employed. To allow correction of PCR and sequencing errors, the TCR library protocol tagged every TCR cDNA molecule with a unique molecular identifier. The authors' pipeline ran thus. Decombinator tools were used for TCR identification, UMI-based error correction and CDR3 extraction. TCRs above a frequency of 2 per 1,000, corresponding to the top 1% of the tumor frequency distribution, were defined as expanded. Rényi diversity was computed with the R vegan package after subsampling each repertoire 100 times to 5,000 TCRs. CDR3 similarity networks were built from amino acid triplet string-kernel similarity, with CDR3s being connected when pairwise similarity was above 0.82. TCRdb cleaned the public reads at Q25 with fastp, built clones with MiXCR and kept in-frame beta chains. One record per CDR3 amino acid sequence lists the most common genes and DNA. Here the V and J calls rest on TCRdb's processing, not on the authors' analysis. Present in this sample are more than 15,000 distinct CDR3 sequences, approximately 6% of which were seen just once. The top ten hold about 26% of the sample.

The CDR3, cysteine through phenylalanine, is 15 amino acids long. Only the CDR3 DNA is retained, 45 bases long and in frame from the first base. CDR1 and CDR2 are drawn from the germline V gene: MGHRA, YSYEKL. The junction carries 17 bases between V and J, which are trimmed by 4 bases and 8 bases respectively. The time point label, as the study defines it: blood at routine non-recurrence follow-up after resection. Whole RNA extracted from tumor and nontumor lung tissue, or from cryopreserved PBMC samples, was used for TCR sequencing without cell sorting. Only patients for whom sufficient RNA was available from at least two tumor regions were selected for TCR sequencing. This clonotype has a count of ten or more. Its antigen remains undetermined. Base qualities were left out, and no much larger clone turns up one base away.

The chain couples TRBV4-1 to TRBJ1-4; TRBD1 could be the D gene, as 5 bases match. The sample consisted of PBMCs, taken at follow-up. The source of this sequence is a male donor with early-stage non-small cell lung cancer. The base sequence is TGCGCCAGCAGCCGGTACAGGAATACGAACGAAAAACTGTTTTTT. Translated, this is CASSRYRNTNEKLFF.